These 6 T cell receptor beta chains were sequenced from one sample in a study of response to subunit inactivated influenza vaccine (dated 2018 in TCRdb). The method was RT-PCR. Reads for this sample came from an Illumina HiSeq 2500. TCRdb cleaned the public reads at Q25 with fastp, built clones with MiXCR and kept in-frame beta chains. Entries that share a CDR3 protein sequence are merged under the most common genes and DNA. The sample table contains under 200,000 distinct CDR3 sequences; only one count was recorded for 12% of them. The leading ten clones occupy over 25% of the sample. The same sample was also studied in work on T cells expressing NK-cell markers. The second study reports: TCR beta cDNA libraries were prepared using 5'RACE template switching, which introduced a universal primer site and unique molecular identifiers.

Sequenced here: CD8+ T cells sorted from PBMCs, sampled 11 to 12 days after vaccination. Receptors originate from a man aged 45-65 years who received an inactivated influenza vaccine. Donor details come from another sample of the same person, matched by shared clones.

This clonotype was detected many times. This rearrangement joins TRBV12-3 or TRBV12-4 to TRBJ2-7; D uncertain. The CDR3 covers 11 residues. V lost 1 base and J lost 13, with 11 bases in between. The CDR3 loop reads CASSLGSQLYF. CDR3 coding DNA: TGTGCCAGCAGTTTAGGAAGTCAGCTATACTTC.

This sequence joins TRBV28 and TRBJ1-2, with a possible D match to TRBD1 (6 bases). The germline V gene has CDR1 MDHEN and CDR2 SYDVKM. Trimming left V 7 bases short and J 8 bases short, with 11 bases between. The CDR3 spans 11 residues. DNA of the CDR3: TGTGCCAGCACCAGGACAGTCGGCTACACCTTC. It translates to CASTRTVGYTF.

V is TRBV12-3 or TRBV12-4 and J is TRBJ2-1; D gene uncertain. This CDR3 contains 16 residues. Trimming left V 3 bases short and J 0 bases short, with 12 bases between. This chain's CDR3 is CASSFGDPSSYNEQFF. CDR3 in DNA: TGTGCCAGCAGTTTCGGAGACCCAAGCTCCTACAATGAGCAGTTCTTC.

The chain combines TRBV13 with TRBJ1-1; D not resolved. The germline gives CDR1 PRHDT, CDR2 FYEKMQ (reference sequence). The CDR3 runs 13 residues. The V end lost 2 bases, the J end lost 4 bases, and 8 bases lay between the germline ends. The CDR3 region has the DNA TGTGCCAGCAGCTTAATGTCTACCACTGAAGCTTTCTTT. This gives the protein CASSLMSTTEAFF.

This rearrangement joins TRBV5-1 to TRBJ1-2; 7 nucleotides line up with TRBD1. The CDR3 is 15 amino acids. Germline trimming cut 2 bases from V and 8 bases from J; bases unmatched to any gene: 12. Germline assignment: CDR1 SGHRS and CDR2 YFSETQ. The CDR3 region has the DNA TGCGCCAGCAGCTTTACACAGGGGTATTCGTGGGGCTACACCTTC. Its translation is CASSFTQGYSWGYTF.

The CDR3 bases are TGTGCCAGCAGTGAAGGGGTCCTAGCGGGGGAGTGGGAGACCCAGTACTTC. Amino acid sequence: CASSEGVLAGEWETQYF. The chain joins TRBV6-1 to TRBJ2-5; TRBD2 agrees at 10 bases. Germline V gene data show CDR1 as MNHNS and CDR2 as SASEGT. This CDR3 has 17 residues. V lost 1 base, J lost 5 bases, and 10 bases stayed unmatched.